The present TCR beta chain was sequenced within a study of human T cells and chemical hapten exposure (dated by TCRdb to the early 2020s). Concerning the study at large: For sensitization, 2% DPC in acetone was applied to an approximately 2 cm by approximately 2 cm area of upper inner arm skin. Weekly therapeutic DPC doses were additionally applied to the scalp of patients throughout the roughly 25-week study period. Patch testing on the upper back used Finn chambers containing 0.01% DPC, with scoring done after 6 days according to International Contact Dermatitis Research Group standards. The patient cohort, mostly female, included alopecia areata with under or over 50% scalp involvement, alopecia totalis and alopecia universalis. Libraries were pooled for sequencing, and variation in per-sample TCR yields was attributed mainly to small differences in library volumes within the pool. This study followed changes in the peripheral blood TCR repertoire in vivo during primary and secondary sensitization of alopecia patients to the hapten diphenylcyclopropenone (DPC). Blood was sampled from patients pre-sensitization (week 0) and at 2, 6 and about 24 weeks after DPC sensitization. For TCR sequencing, blood came from 25 to 30 alopecia patients at anywhere from one to four time points (pre-sensitization, 2, 6 and 24 weeks).

Here is what the overall study found, with its caveats: The number of PT1 expanded TCRs positively correlated with patch test score, significant at thresholds 8, 16 and 32 but not 4. Because all patients had alopecia, a presumed autoimmune disease, the immune response of the patients might differ from that of healthy individuals. Repeated subsampling changed both the strength of the expansion versus patch-test correlation and the threshold at which that correlation became significant. Compared with pre-sensitization or healthy control sets, expanded TCRs formed significantly more large CDR3 similarity clusters, which is consistent with antigen-driven responses. DPC sensitization did not change how many TCRs were above 1 in 1000 frequency, and no evidence was found of alterations in global repertoire structure.

Note on this clonotype: Which antigen it targets is not known. It has no much larger one-base neighbor in the sample; base qualities were not kept.

CDR1 and CDR2, per the germline V gene, are MRHNA and SNTAGT. From the cysteine through the phenylalanine, the CDR3 covers 15 amino acids. CDR3 DNA is the only sequence kept; it has 45 bases, read in frame from the first base. V is reduced by 6 bases and J by 12 bases, leaving a spacing of 24 bases between them. The time point label here, explained by the study, means: patch test 1, 2 weeks after DPC sensitization. In light of the paper, this sample's treatment or condition label describes: therapeutic diphenylcyclopropenone sensitization with weekly scalp DPC. At every patch-test visit, the blood draw took place before the patch test was put on. To be eligible, patients had to be aged 18 to 70, diagnosed with alopecia and judged suitable for DPC therapy, while pregnant patients were excluded. Unfractionated whole blood was collected in Tempus Blood RNA tubes, and total RNA was extracted from that blood.

To prepare the library, RACE was applied. The sequencer listed for this sample is NextSeq 500. Library preparation attached unique molecular identifiers to individual cDNA molecules for quantitative, reproducible TCR counting. Both TCR alpha and TCR beta chains were sequenced from each blood RNA sample. In the paper's pipeline: The median number of TCRs per sample was roughly 94,000, ranging from about 20,000 to 750,000. V, J and CDR3 annotation of the TCR reads was carried out using the Decombinator software suite. For PS versus PT1 abundance plots, all samples were subsampled to the same number of TCRs (28,000). Expanded TCRs were defined as absent before sensitization and observed at least eight times at the 2-week time point. Starting from the raw public reads, TCRdb applied fastp trimming at Q25, assembled clones with MiXCR and retained in-frame beta chains. Duplicate CDR3 protein sequences are folded into a single record with the most common DNA and genes. What appears here as the V and J calls and clone size reflects TCRdb's work, not the paper's. The sample table shows around 69,000 distinct CDR3 sequences, and 9.8% are seen once. Of the sample, over 3% falls within the top ten clones.

Material: whole blood, obtained in connection with sensitization to the hapten diphenylcyclopropenone (DPC). The chain is assembled from TRBV6-4 and TRBJ2-1; confidence is insufficient to name the D gene. This TCR was sampled from a woman aged 40 to 55 with alopecia areata. Some clones in this sample may be carry-over from other donors' samples. This receptor carries the CDR3 CASSKDGASSFGQFF. At the DNA level, the sequence is TGTGCCAGCAGCAAAGACGGAGCCTCAAGTTTCGGGCAGTTCTTC.